A single sample gave rise to the 10 T cell receptor beta chains below, sequenced in a study of response to subunit inactivated influenza vaccine. TCRdb reprocessed the RT-PCR reads via MiXCR and lists one record per CDR3 protein. The sample gives roughly 780,000 distinct CDR3 sequences, approximately 17% of which show up once; about a tenth is in the top ten. The input for sequencing was PBMCs from blood, taken 5 days after vaccination. These receptors were obtained from a man between 50 and 59 years old who received an inactivated influenza vaccine.

The CDR3 region has the DNA TGCAGTGGGTCCCGGGATACGCAGTATTTT. Translated: CSGSRDTQYF. This sequence joins TRBV20-1 and TRBJ2-3, with D unclear. Germline-derived CDR1 and CDR2 are DFQATT and SNEGSKA (reference sequence). The CDR3 consists of 10 residues. V lost 7 bases to trimming and J lost 6 bases, with 8 bases between them.

This clonotype was seen a handful of times. This chain connects TRBV6-2 or TRBV6-3 to TRBJ1-2, with D unresolved. This CDR3 has 13 residues. V lost 2 bases to trimming and J lost 7 bases, with 11 bases between them. The V gene's germline CDR1 is MNHEY and CDR2 SVGEGT. The CDR3 DNA sequence: TGTGCCAGCAGTTACGTGGGAGAGAGTGGCTACACCTTC. Amino acid sequence: CASSYVGESGYTF.

In its sample, this clonotype was seen a few times. The chain combines TRBV11-1 with TRBJ2-7; possible D gene TRBD2, 5 bases. This CDR3 has 15 amino acids. V dropped 5 bases and J dropped 1 base, with 15 bases sitting between them. Germline-derived CDR1 and CDR2 are SGHAT and FQDESV (reference sequence). CDR3 DNA: TGTGCCAGCAGCCCTCACAGCGGAGATTCCTACGAGCAGTACTTC. Amino acid sequence: CASSPHSGDSYEQYF.

This clonotype has just a few counts. The chain uses TRBV4-3 and TRBJ2-3; a possible D gene is TRBD2 (6 bases). The germline CDR1 and CDR2 sequences are LGHNA and YSLEER. The CDR3 has 17 amino acids. V lost 0 bases to trimming and J lost 0 bases, with 13 bases between them. The CDR3 is CASSQDPARGSTDTQYF. The CDR3 bases are TGCGCCAGCAGCCAAGACCCCGCACGGGGGAGCACAGATACGCAGTATTTT.

The rearrangement joins TRBV5-1 to TRBJ2-3, with 10 bases identical to TRBD1. CDR3 length: 14 residues. Unmatched junction bases numbered 7, after V lost 4 bases and J lost 8 bases. CDR1 SGHRS and CDR2 YFSETQ come from the germline V gene. Here the CDR3 DNA reads TGCGCCAGCAGCGCCGGGGACAGGGGAGTTACGCAGTATTTT. Translation: CASSAGDRGVTQYF.

CDR3 amino acids: CASSLSGGEYTEAFF. CDR3 DNA: TGCGCCAGCAGCTTGTCCGGGGGCGAGTACACTGAAGCTTTCTTT. This chain uses TRBV5-1 with TRBJ1-1, with D perhaps matching TRBD1 (6 bases). V was pared by 1 base and J by 3 bases, with 13 bases between. This CDR3 spans 15 amino acids. CDR1 is SGHRS, CDR2 YFSETQ, per germline.

Points on this clonotype: This sequence may be a read error, since a much larger clone differs from it by one base. The V gene is TRBV15, the J gene TRBJ2-1, with TRBD2 matching over 12 bases. In germline, CDR1 is LNHNV, CDR2 YYDKDF (reference sequence). This CDR3 spans 16 amino acids. Here the CDR3 reads CDTSRGLAGPYNEQFF. DNA of the CDR3: TGTGACACCAGCAGAGGACTAGCGGGACCTTACAATGAGCAGTTCTTC.

The V call is TRBV12-3 or TRBV12-4, the J call TRBJ1-2, with a tentative D call TRBD1 (6 bases). The CDR3 contains 13 residues. The V gene lost 5 bases and the J gene lost 3 bases, with 10 bases spanning the gap. CDR3 loop: CASSIGQYYGYTF. The CDR3 nucleotides are TGTGCCAGCAGTATTGGACAGTACTATGGCTACACCTTC.

The chain links TRBV3-1 to TRBJ2-5, with D possibly being TRBD1 (5 bases). Trimming removed 4 bases from V and 3 bases from J, with 15 bases in between. There are 15 residues in the CDR3. Germline-derived CDR1 and CDR2 are LGHDT and YNNKEL (reference sequence). DNA for the CDR3: TGTGCCAGCAGCCTACGGAAGGGGAAAGAAGAGACCCAGTACTTC. This translates into CASSLRKGKEETQYF.

The chain recombines TRBV5-1 with TRBJ2-3; 11 positions match TRBD2. This CDR3 comprises 18 residues. Germline loops: CDR1 SGHRS, CDR2 YFSETQ. Trimming removed 4 bases from V and 1 base from J; junction bases left unmatched: 11. The CDR3 nucleotides are TGCGCCAGCAGCCCGGGACTAGCGGACTTCTTCCGCACAGATACGCAGTATTTT. Translation gives CASSPGLADFFRTDTQYF.